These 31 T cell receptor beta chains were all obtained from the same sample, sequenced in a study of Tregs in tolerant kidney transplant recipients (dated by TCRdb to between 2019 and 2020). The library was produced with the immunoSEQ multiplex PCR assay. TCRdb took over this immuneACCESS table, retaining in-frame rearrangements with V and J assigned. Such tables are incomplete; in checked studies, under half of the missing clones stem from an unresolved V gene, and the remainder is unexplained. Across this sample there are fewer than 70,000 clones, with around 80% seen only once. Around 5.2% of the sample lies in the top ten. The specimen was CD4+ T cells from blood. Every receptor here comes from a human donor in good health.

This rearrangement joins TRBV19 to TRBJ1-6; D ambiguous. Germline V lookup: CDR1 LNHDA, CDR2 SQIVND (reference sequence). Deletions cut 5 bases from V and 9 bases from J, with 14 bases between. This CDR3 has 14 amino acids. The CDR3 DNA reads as TGTGCCAGTAGTGACACCGGAGGGTCTTCACCCCTCCACTTT. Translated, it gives CASSDTGGSSPLHF.

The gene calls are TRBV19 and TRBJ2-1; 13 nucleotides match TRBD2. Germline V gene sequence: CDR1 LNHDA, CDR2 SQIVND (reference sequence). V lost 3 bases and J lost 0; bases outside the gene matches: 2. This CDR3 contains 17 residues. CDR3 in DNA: TGTGCCAGTAGTATGGGACTAGCGGGGATCTCCTACAATGAGCAGTTCTTC. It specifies CASSMGLAGISYNEQFF.

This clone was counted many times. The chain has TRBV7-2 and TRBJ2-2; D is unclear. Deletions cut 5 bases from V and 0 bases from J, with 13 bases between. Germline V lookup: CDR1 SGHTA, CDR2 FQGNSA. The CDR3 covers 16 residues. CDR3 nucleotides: TGTGCCAGCAGCCCCCATGGTGCCTCGAACACCGGGGAGCTGTTTTTT. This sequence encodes CASSPHGASNTGELFF. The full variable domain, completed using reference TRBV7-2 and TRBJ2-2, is GAGVSQSPSNKVTEKGKDVELRCDPISGHTALYWYRQSLGQGLEFLIYFQGNSAPDKSGLPSDRFSAERTGGSVSTLTIQRTQQEDSAVYLCASSPHGASNTGELFFGEGSRLTVL.

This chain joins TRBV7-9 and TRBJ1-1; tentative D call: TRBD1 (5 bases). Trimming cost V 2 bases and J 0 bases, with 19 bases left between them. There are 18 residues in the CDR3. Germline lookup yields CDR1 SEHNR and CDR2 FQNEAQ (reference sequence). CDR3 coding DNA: TGTGCCAGCAGCTTACTCCCCCCAGGGCCCTTAATGAACACTGAAGCTTTCTTT. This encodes CASSLLPPGPLMNTEAFF.

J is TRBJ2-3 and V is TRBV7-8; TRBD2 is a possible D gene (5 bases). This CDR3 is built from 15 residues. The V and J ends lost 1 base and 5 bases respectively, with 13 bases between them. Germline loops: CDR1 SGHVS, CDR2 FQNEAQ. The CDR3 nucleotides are TGTGCCAGCAGCTTAGAGGTAGCGTGGAGAGATACGCAGTATTTT. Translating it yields CASSLEVAWRDTQYF.

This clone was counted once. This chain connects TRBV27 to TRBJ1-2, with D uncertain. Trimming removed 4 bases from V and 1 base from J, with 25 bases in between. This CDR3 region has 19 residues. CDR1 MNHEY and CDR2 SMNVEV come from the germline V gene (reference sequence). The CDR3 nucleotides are TGTGCCAGCAGTTCGATATTCGGTGTAGCGGGGTCCAATAACTATGGCTACACCTTC. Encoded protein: CASSSIFGVAGSNNYGYTF.

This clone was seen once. DNA of the CDR3: TGCGCCAGCAGCCCGATGGGCCCGACGGAGACCCAGTACTTC. Residues: CASSPMGPTETQYF. The J gene is TRBJ2-5, the V gene TRBV5-1; D is ambiguous. This CDR3 spans 14 amino acids. Trimming removed 4 bases from V and 5 bases from J, with 15 bases in between. Germline V gene lookup returns CDR1 SGHRS and CDR2 YFSETQ.

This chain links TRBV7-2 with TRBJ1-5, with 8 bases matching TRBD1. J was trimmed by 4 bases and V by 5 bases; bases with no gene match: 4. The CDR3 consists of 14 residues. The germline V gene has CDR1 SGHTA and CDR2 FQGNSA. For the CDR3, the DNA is TGTGCCAGCAGCCAAAGACAGGGGAATCAGCCCCAGCATTTT. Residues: CASSQRQGNQPQHF.

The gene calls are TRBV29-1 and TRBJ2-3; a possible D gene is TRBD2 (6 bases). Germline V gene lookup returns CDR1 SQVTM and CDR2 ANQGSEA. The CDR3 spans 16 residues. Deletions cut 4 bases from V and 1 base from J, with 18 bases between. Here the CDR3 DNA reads TGCAGCGTTGCATCTATGGCGGGATGGGGCACAGATACGCAGTATTTT. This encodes CSVASMAGWGTDTQYF.

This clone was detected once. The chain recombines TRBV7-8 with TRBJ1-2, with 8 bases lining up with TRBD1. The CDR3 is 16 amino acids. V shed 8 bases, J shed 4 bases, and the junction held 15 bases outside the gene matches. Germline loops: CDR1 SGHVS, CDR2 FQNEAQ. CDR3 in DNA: TGTGCCAGCGCTAGTACCGGGACAGGCGACGCCTATGGCTACACCTTC. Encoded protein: CASASTGTGDAYGYTF.

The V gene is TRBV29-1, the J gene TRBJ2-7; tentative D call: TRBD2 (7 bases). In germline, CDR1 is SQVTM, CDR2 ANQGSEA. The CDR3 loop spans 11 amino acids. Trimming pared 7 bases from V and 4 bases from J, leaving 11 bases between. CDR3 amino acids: CSAGGAYEQYF. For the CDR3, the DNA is TGCAGCGCGGGGGGCGCTTACGAGCAGTACTTC.

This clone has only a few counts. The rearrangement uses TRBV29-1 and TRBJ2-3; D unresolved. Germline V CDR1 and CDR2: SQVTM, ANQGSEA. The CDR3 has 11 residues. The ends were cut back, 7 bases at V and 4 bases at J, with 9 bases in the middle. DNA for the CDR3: TGCAGCGCCGACATGGCAGATACGCAGTATTTT. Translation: CSADMADTQYF.

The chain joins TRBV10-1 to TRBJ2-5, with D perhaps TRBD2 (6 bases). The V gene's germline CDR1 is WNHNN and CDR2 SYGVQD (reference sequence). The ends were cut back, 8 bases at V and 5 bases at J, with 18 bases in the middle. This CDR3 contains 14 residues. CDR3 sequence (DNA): TGCGCCAGCCTATTCGTCGCGGGGTCGGAGACCCAGTACTTC. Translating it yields CASLFVAGSETQYF.

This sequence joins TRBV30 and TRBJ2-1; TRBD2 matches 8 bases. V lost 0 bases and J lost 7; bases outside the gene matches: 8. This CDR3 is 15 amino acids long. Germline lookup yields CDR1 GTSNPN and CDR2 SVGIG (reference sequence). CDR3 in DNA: TGTGCCTGGAGTGTACTGGCGGGAGGCGGTAATGAGCAGTTCTTC. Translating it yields CAWSVLAGGGNEQFF.

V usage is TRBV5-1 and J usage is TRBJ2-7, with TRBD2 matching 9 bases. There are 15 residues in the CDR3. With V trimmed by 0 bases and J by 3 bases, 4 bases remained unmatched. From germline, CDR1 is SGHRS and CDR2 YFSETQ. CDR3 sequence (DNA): TGCGCCAGCAGCTTGGTTACTAGCGGGTTCTACGAGCAGTACTTC. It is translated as CASSLVTSGFYEQYF.

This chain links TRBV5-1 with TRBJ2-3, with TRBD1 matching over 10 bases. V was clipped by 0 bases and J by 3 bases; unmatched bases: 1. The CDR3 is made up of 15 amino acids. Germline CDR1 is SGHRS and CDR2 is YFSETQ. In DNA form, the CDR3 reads TGCGCCAGCAGCTTGGCGGGACAGGGGACAGATACGCAGTATTTT. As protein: CASSLAGQGTDTQYF.

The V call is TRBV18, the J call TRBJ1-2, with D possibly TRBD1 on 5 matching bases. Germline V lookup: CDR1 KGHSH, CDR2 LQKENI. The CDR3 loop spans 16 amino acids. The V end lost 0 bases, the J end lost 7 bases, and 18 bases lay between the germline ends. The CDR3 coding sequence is TGTGCCAGCTCACCACCCTGGGACGCAGGGCGTCCTGGCTACACCTTC. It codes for CASSPPWDAGRPGYTF. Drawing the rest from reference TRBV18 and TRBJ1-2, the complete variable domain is NAGVMQNPRHLVRRRGQEARLRCSPMKGHSHVYWYRQLPEEGLKFMVYLQKENIIDESGMPKERFSAEFPKEGPSILRIQQVVRGDSAAYFCASSPPWDAGRPGYTFGSGTRLTVV.

This chain's CDR3 is CASSQPTGWGKETQYF. The CDR3 DNA is TGCGCCAGCAGTCAACCAACAGGTTGGGGGAAAGAGACCCAGTACTTC. This sequence joins TRBV23-1 and TRBJ2-5; D is tentatively TRBD1 or TRBD2 (5 bases each). TRBV23-1 is an ORF for which the function is uncertain. V lost 2 bases, J lost 3 bases, and 16 bases lay in between. This CDR3 comprises 16 residues.

The CDR3 is CASSQGASGNTIYF. Written as DNA, the CDR3 is TGTGCCAGCAGTCAGGGGGCCTCTGGAAACACCATATATTTT. The chain combines TRBV2 with TRBJ1-3, with 8 positions matching TRBD1. Germline V gene lookup returns CDR1 SNHLY and CDR2 FYNNEI. V shed 5 bases, J shed 0 bases, and the junction held 0 bases outside the gene matches. CDR3 length equals 14 residues.

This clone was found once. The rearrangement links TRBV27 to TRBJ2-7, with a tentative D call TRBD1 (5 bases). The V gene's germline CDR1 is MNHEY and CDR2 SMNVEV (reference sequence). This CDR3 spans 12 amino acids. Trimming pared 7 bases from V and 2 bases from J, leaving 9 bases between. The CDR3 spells CASKQDPYEQYF. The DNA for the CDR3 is TGTGCCAGCAAACAGGACCCCTACGAGCAGTACTTC.

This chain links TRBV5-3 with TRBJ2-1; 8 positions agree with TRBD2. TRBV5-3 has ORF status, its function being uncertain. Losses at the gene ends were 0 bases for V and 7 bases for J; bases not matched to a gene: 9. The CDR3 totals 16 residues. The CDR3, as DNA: TGTGCCAGAAGCTTGGATCACGAGCGGGGGAATAATGAGCAGTTCTTC. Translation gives CARSLDHERGNNEQFF.

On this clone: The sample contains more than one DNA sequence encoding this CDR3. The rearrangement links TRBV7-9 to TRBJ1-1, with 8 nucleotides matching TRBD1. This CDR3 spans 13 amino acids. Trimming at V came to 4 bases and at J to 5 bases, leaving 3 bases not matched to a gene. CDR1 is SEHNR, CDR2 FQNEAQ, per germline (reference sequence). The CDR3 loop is CASSSQGGTEAFF. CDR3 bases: TGTGCCAGCAGCTCACAGGGGGGTACTGAAGCTTTCTTT.

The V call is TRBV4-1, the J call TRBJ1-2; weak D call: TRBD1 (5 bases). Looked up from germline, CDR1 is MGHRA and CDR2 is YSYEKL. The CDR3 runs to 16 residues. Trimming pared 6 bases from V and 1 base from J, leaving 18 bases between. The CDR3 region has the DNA TGCGCCAGCAGACCGGCCGGGACTGAACGTAACTATGGCTACACCTTC. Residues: CASRPAGTERNYGYTF.

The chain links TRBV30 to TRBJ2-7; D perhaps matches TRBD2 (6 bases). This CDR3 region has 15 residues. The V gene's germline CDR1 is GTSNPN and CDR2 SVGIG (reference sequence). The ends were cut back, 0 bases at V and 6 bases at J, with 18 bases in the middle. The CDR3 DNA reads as TGTGCCTGGAGTGTTCGGGGAGGTGGTGGTGCCGAGCAGTACTTC. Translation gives CAWSVRGGGGAEQYF.

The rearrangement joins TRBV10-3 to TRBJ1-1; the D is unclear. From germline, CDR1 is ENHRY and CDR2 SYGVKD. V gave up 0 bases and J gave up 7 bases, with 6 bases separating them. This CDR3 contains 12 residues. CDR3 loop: CAISESLNEAFF. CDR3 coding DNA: TGTGCCATCAGTGAGTCATTGAATGAAGCTTTCTTT.

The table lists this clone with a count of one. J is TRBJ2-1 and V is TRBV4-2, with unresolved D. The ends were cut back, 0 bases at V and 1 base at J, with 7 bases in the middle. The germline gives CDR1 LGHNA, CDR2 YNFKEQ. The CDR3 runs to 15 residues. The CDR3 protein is CASSQDDESYNEQFF. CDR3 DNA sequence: TGTGCCAGCAGCCAAGACGACGAATCCTACAATGAGCAGTTCTTC.

The CDR3 sequence: CASSYSLLAGGRQFF. The CDR3 DNA follows: TGTGCCAGCAGTTACTCCCTCCTAGCGGGAGGACGGCAGTTCTTC. The gene calls are TRBV6-5 and TRBJ2-1, with TRBD2 identical over 11 bases. This CDR3 has 15 amino acids. The V segment lost 0 bases and the J segment 12 bases; nucleotides outside the gene matches: 7. Per germline, CDR1 MNHEY and CDR2 SVGAGI.

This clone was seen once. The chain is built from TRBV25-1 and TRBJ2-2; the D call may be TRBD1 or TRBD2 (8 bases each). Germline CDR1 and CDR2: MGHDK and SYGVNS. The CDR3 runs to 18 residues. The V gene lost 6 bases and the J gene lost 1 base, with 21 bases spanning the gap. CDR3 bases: TGTGCCAGCAGACCTTACGGGGGGGGACAGGTGAACACCGGGGAGCTGTTTTTT. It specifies CASRPYGGGQVNTGELFF.

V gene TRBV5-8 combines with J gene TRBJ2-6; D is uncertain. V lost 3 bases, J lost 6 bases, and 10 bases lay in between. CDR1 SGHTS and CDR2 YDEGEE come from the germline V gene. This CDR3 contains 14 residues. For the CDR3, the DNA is TGTGCCAGCAGCTCCCTGACGGAGGCCAACGTCCTGACTTTC. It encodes CASSSLTEANVLTF. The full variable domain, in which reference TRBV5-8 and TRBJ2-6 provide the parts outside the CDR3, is EAGVTQSPTHLIKTRGQQATLRCSPISGHTSVYWYQQALGLGLQFLLWYDEGEERNRGNFPPRFSGRQFPNYSSELNVNALELEDSALYLCASSSLTEANVLTFGAGSRLTVL.

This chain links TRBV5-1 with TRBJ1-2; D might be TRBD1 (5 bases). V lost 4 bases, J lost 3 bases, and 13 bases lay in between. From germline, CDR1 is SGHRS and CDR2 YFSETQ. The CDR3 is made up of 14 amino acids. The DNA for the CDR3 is TGCGCCAGCAGCCCCCAGGGTGGCGACTATGGCTACACCTTC. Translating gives CASSPQGGDYGYTF.

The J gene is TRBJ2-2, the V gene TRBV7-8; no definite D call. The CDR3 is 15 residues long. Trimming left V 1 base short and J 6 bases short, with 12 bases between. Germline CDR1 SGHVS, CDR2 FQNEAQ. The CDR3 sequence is CASSLGGRRAGELFF. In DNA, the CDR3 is TGTGCCAGCAGCTTAGGCGGACGAAGGGCCGGGGAGCTGTTTTTT.